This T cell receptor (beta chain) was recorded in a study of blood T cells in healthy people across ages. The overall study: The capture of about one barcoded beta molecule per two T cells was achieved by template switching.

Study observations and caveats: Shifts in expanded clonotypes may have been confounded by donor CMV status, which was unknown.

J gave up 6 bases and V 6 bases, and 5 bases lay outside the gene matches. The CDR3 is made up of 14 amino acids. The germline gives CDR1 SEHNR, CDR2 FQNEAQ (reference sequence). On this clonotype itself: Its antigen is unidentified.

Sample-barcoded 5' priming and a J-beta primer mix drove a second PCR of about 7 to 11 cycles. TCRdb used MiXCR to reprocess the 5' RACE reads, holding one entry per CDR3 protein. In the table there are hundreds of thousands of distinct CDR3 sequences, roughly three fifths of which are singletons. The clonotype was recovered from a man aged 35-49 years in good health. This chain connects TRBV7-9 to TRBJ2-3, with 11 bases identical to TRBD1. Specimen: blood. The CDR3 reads CASRSGTGGDTQYF. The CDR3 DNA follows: TGTGCCAGCAGATCCGGGACAGGGGGGGATACGCAGTATTTT.